A selection of T cell receptor beta chains follows, all from one sample in a study of vaccination and CD4 T cells after COVID-19. The antigens for these receptors are not known. TCRdb ran MiXCR on the PCR reads and lists one entry per CDR3 protein. Here the sample spans about 13,000 distinct CDR3 sequences, approximately 75% being singletons. The specimen sequenced was CD4+ T cells from blood, cultured in vitro. The receptors stem from a human donor who had recovered from COVID-19. CDR3s include the opening cysteine and the closing phenylalanine or tryptophan. D genes are given only for firm matches.

CDR3,D,V
CSARSTGNSYEQYF,TRBD1,TRBV20-1
CSAYDRTRYQPQHF,NA,TRBV20-1
CASSVGRDTQYF,NA,TRBV9
CASSSRRSLHF,NA,TRBV7-2
CSASWGGNQPQHF,NA,TRBV20-1
CASSPPGLRNTEAFF,NA,TRBV6-1
CASSQDGTGTQYF,NA,TRBV11-3
CASSLVGRYTGELFF,NA,TRBV7-9
CSARESAHRYGYTF,NA,TRBV20-1
CASSVGGYTEAFF,NA,TRBV6-1
CASSYIGSPLHF,NA,TRBV6-5
CASRWQNQPQHF,NA,TRBV6-1
CAWTGTTSNSPLHF,NA,TRBV30
CASSRLAGGRTDTQYF,TRBD2,TRBV7-3
CSARESSGRADTQYF,TRBD2,TRBV20-1
CATSRDLGGYTEAFF,NA,TRBV15
CASRAGTGYLWELFF,TRBD1,TRBV27
CATSDPPGGWERHSYEQYF,NA,TRBV24-1
CASSPGLARQETQYF,TRBD2,TRBV7-2
CASREGTSAGEQYF,NA,TRBV10-1
CSVGAGSVETQYF,NA,TRBV20-1
CASSEGGYYGYTF,NA,TRBV25-1
CAWSRGARQPQHF,NA,TRBV30
CASRHLEGQPQHF,NA,TRBV6-1
CASSLEWNQPQHF,NA,TRBV7-2
CASSVDRGGETQYF,TRBD1,TRBV11-2
CASWTRRGGRIFPQHF,NA,TRBV27
CASSYRWGRGTEAFF,NA,TRBV6-2/TRBV6-3
CASSLGDSYPQPQHF,NA,TRBV5-1
CASSPGSRVGMNTEAFF,NA,TRBV2
CASSAGDREGQPQHF,TRBD1,TRBV12-3/TRBV12-4
CASRDWGRGWEQYF,NA,TRBV2
CASSFKGTVGTDTQYF,NA,TRBV7-2
CATAGNSNQPQHF,NA,TRBV24-1
CATSRDLDLVAAFSGANVLTF,NA,TRBV15
CASRTGFGVTEAFF,NA,TRBV6-2/TRBV6-3